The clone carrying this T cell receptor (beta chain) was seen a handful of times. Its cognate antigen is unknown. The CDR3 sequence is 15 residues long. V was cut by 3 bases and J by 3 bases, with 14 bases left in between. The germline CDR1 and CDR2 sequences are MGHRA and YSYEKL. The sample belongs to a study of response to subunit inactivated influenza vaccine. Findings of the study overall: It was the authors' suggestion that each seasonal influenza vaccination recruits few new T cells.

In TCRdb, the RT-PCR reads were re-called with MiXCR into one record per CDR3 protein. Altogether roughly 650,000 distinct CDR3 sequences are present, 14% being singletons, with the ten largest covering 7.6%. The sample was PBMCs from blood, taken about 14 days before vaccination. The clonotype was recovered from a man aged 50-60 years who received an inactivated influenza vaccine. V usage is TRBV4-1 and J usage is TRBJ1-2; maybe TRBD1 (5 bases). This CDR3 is CASSHPGQGHYGYTF. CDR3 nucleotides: TGCGCCAGCAGCCATCCTGGGCAGGGACACTATGGCTACACCTTC.